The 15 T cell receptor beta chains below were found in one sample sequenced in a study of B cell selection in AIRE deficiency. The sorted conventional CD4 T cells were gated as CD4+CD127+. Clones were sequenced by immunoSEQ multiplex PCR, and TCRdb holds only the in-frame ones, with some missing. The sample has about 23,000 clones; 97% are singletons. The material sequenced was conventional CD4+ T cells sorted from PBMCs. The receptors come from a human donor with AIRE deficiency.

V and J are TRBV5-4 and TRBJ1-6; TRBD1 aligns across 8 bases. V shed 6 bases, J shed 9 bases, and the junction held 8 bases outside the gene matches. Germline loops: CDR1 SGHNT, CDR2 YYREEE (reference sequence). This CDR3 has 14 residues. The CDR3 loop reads CASTLDRGGSPLHF. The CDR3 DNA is TGTGCCAGCACCCTCGACAGGGGAGGTTCACCCCTCCACTTT.

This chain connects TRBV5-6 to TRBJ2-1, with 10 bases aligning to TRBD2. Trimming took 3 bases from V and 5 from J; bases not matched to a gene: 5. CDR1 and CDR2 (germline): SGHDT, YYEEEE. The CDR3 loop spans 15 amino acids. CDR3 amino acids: CASSYLAGDDNEQFF. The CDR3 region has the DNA TGTGCCAGCAGCTATCTAGCGGGGGACGACAATGAGCAGTTCTTC.

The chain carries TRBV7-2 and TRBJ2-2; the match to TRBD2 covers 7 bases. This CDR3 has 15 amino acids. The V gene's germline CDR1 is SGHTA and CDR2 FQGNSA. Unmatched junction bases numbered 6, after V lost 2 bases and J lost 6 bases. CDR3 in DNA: TGTGCCAGCAGCTTAAACGCGGGAGTCGCCGGGGAGCTGTTTTTT. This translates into CASSLNAGVAGELFF.

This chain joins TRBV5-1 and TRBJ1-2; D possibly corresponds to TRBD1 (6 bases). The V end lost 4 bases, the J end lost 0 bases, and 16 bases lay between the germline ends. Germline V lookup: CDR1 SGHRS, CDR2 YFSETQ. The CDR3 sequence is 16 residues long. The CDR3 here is CASSPDRPQANYGYTF. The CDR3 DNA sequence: TGCGCCAGCAGCCCTGACAGGCCCCAAGCTAACTATGGCTACACCTTC.

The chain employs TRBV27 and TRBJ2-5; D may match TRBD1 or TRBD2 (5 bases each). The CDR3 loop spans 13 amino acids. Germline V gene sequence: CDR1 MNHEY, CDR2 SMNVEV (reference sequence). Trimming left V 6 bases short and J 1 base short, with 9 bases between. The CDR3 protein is CASRTGTQETQYF. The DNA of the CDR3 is TGTGCCAGCAGAACCGGGACCCAAGAGACCCAGTACTTC.

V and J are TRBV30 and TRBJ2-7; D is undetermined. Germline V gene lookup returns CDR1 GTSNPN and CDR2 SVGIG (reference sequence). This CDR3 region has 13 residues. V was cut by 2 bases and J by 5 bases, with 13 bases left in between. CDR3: CAWSTTATHEQYF. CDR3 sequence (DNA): TGTGCCTGGAGTACGACGGCAACGCACGAGCAGTACTTC. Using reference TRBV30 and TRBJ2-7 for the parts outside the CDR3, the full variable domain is SQTIHQWPATLVQPVGSPLSLECTVEGTSNPNLYWYRQAAGRGLQLLFYSVGIGQISSEVPQNLSASRPQDRQFILSSKKLLLSDSGFYLCAWSTTATHEQYFGPGTRLTVT.

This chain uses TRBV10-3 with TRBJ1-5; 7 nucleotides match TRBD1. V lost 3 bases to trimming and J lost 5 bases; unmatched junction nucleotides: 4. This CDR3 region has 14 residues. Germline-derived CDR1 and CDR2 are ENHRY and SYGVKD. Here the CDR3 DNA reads TGTGCCATCAGTGAAAACAGGGGTGATCAGCCCCAGCATTTT. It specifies CAISENRGDQPQHF.

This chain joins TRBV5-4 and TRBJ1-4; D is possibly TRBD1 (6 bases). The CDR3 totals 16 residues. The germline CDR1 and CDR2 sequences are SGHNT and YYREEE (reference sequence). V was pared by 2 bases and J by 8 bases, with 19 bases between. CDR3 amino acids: CASSLRQAQTGEKLFF. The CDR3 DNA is TGTGCCAGCAGCTTAAGACAGGCTCAAACGGGAGAAAAACTGTTTTTT. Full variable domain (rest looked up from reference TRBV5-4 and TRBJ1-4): ETGVTQSPTHLIKTRGQQVTLRCSSQSGHNTVSWYQQALGQGPQFIFQYYREEENGRGNFPPRFSGLQFPNYSSELNVNALELDDSALYLCASSLRQAQTGEKLFFGSGTQLSVL.

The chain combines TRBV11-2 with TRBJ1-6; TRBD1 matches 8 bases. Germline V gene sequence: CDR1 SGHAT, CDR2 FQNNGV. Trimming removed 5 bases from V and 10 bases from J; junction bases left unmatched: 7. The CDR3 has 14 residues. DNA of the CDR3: TGTGCCAGCAGCAAAGGGGCAGGGGGCTCACCCCTCCACTTT. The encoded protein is CASSKGAGGSPLHF.

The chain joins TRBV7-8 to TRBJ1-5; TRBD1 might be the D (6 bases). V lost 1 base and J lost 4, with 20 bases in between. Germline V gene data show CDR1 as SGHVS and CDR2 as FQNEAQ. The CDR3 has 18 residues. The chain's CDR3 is CASSLGEWWGAQNQPQHF. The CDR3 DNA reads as TGTGCCAGCAGCTTAGGCGAATGGTGGGGGGCCCAGAATCAGCCCCAGCATTTT.

CDR3 DNA sequence: TGTGCCAGCAGCGTAGCTATTGGGGCCCCCTTGGAGACCCAGTACTTC. This gives the protein CASSVAIGAPLETQYF. This chain links TRBV9 with TRBJ2-5, with D maybe TRBD1 (5 bases). Germline assignment: CDR1 SGDLS and CDR2 YYNGEE. This CDR3 region has 16 residues. Trimming shortened V by 0 bases and J by 5 bases, and 17 bases separated the two germline ends.

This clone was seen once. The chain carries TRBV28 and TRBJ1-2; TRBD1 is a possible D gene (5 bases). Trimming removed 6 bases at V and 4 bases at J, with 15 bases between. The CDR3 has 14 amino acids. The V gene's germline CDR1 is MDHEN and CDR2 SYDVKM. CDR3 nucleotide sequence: TGTGCCAGCAGCCAGGGACCGGTAGGCTATGGCTACACCTTC. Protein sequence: CASSQGPVGYGYTF.

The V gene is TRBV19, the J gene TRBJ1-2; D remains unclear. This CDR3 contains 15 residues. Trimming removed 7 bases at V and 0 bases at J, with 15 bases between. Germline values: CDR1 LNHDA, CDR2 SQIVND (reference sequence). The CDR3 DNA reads TGTGCCAGTACCGTTACGAGTAGAGCTAACTATGGCTACACCTTC. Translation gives CASTVTSRANYGYTF.

In DNA, the CDR3 is TGCAGCGTGAATCGACTAGCGGGTTCCCCAGATACGCAGTATTTT. Amino acid sequence: CSVNRLAGSPDTQYF. The chain couples TRBV29-1 to TRBJ2-3, with 10 nucleotides matching TRBD2. Germline CDR1 and CDR2: SQVTM and ANQGSEA. The ends lost 6 bases at V and 4 bases at J; junction bases unmatched: 10. CDR3 length: 15 residues.

The CDR3 reads CAWRLAGGSSYEQYF. In DNA, the CDR3 is TGTGCCTGGAGGCTAGCGGGAGGGAGCTCCTACGAGCAGTACTTC. The genes are TRBV30 and TRBJ2-7, with 12 bases aligning to TRBD2. The length of the CDR3 is 15 residues. After removal of 3 bases from V and 0 bases from J, the junction contained 3 bases not matched to a gene. Per the germline V gene, CDR1 is GTSNPN and CDR2 is SVGIG (reference sequence). Together with reference TRBV30 and TRBJ2-7, the CDR3 gives the full variable domain: SQTIHQWPATLVQPVGSPLSLECTVEGTSNPNLYWYRQAAGRGLQLLFYSVGIGQISSEVPQNLSASRPQDRQFILSSKKLLLSDSGFYLCAWRLAGGSSYEQYFGPGTRLTVT.